By proportion, the clone carrying this T cell receptor (beta chain) is medium-sized. Its antigen remains unknown. This entry is derived from a study of T cell repertoires in aging, cancer and after chemotherapy. Study-wide findings and caveats: Age-matched healthy donors had significantly more diverse, less clonal blood TCR repertoires than untreated cancer patients. Across the chemotherapy interval, each cancer cohort showed higher median generation probability, suggesting thymic rebound. In cancer patients, declining TCR diversity with age involved lost richness and lost evenness.

V lost 4 bases, J lost 0 bases, and 10 bases lay in between. CDR1 GTSNPN and CDR2 SVGIG come from the germline V gene (reference sequence). The CDR3 is made up of 15 amino acids. Rearranged V-D-J TRB sequences were amplified with a mixed TRB-A/B primer pool. TCRdb reprocessed the multiplex PCR reads via MiXCR and lists one record per CDR3 protein. The top ten hold 7% to 9% of the sample, which has 5,000 to 7,500 distinct CDR3 sequences, 25% to 30% seen once. TCR beta rearrangements were amplified from peripheral blood genomic DNA. The source is a human donor with a blood cancer. J is TRBJ2-6 and V is TRBV30; D call uncertain. The sample was blood. The CDR3 loop reads CAWTVTRSGANVLTF. Written as DNA, the CDR3 is TGTGCCTGGACAGTCACACGCTCTGGGGCCAACGTCCTGACTTTC.